Following are 19 T cell receptor beta chains from one sample sequenced in a study of T cell responses to AZD1222 COVID-19 vaccine. The protocol was immunoSEQ multiplex PCR, while the TCRdb copy is restricted to in-frame clones and leaves out a portion. Of roughly 130,000 clones detected, over 75% appear once; the ten largest clones hold approximately 2.8%. Sample: peripheral blood, taken on day 0 of AZD1222 vaccination. These receptors all come from an adult in good health.

The V call is TRBV15, the J call TRBJ2-2; TRBD1 is a possible D gene (6 bases). The CDR3 extends over 13 amino acids. Trimming left V 2 bases short and J 6 bases short, with 7 bases between. Per the germline V gene, CDR1 is LNHNV and CDR2 is YYDKDF (reference sequence). As DNA, the CDR3 is TGTGCCACCAGCAGACGGACAGCCGGGGAGCTGTTTTTT. Protein product: CATSRRTAGELFF. The variable domain in full, with the rest retrieved from reference TRBV15 and TRBJ2-2, is DAMVIQNPRYQVTQFGKPVTLSCSQTLNHNVMYWYQQKSSQAPKLLFHYYDKDFNNEADTPDNFQSRRPNTSFCFLDIRSPGLGDTAMYLCATSRRTAGELFFGEGSRLTVL.

The chain uses TRBV3-1 (or the pseudogene TRBV3-2) and TRBJ2-2; TRBD1 is a possible D gene (5 bases). CDR3 size: 18 residues. Germline-derived CDR1 and CDR2 are LGHDT and YNNKEL (reference sequence). Trimming shortened V by 0 bases and J by 0 bases, and 14 bases separated the two germline ends. In nucleotides, the CDR3 is TGTGCCAGCAGCCAAGAAGGGCTAGTGGGGCCGAACACCGGGGAGCTGTTTTTT. It yields the protein CASSQEGLVGPNTGELFF.

This chain links TRBV12-3 or TRBV12-4 with TRBJ1-2, with a weak D call TRBD1 (5 bases). CDR3 length: 11 residues. With 8 bases removed from V and 7 bases from J, the gap between germline ends came to 11 bases. The CDR3 loop is CASGTRGGYTF. The CDR3 DNA follows: TGTGCCAGCGGCACGAGGGGTGGCTACACCTTC.

The genes are TRBV7-9 and TRBJ1-6, with D perhaps matching TRBD1 (6 bases). The CDR3 runs to 17 residues. Between the trimmed V and J ends, which lost 2 bases and 6 bases, there was a span of 17 bases. Per the germline V gene, CDR1 is SEHNR and CDR2 is FQNEAQ (reference sequence). DNA of the CDR3: TGTGCCAGCAGCTTACGGTTGCAGGGGCAGGGTAATTCACCCCTCCACTTT. Translated: CASSLRLQGQGNSPLHF. Filled out from reference TRBV7-9 and TRBJ1-6, the complete variable domain reads DTGVSQNPRHKITKRGQNVTFRCDPISEHNRLYWYRQTLGQGPEFLTYFQNEAQLEKSRLLSDRFSAERPKGSFSTLEIQRTEQGDSAMYLCASSLRLQGQGNSPLHFGNGTRLTVT.

This chain joins TRBV5-1 and TRBJ2-2, with a weak D call TRBD1 (6 bases). This CDR3 comprises 17 residues. V dropped 6 bases and J dropped 0 bases, with 18 bases sitting between them. Germline CDR1 reads SGHRS; CDR2 reads YFSETQ. The CDR3 DNA sequence: TGCGCCAGCACCGACCGGGTAGGGGGAACGAACACCGGGGAGCTGTTTTTT. Translating it yields CASTDRVGGTNTGELFF.

The chain combines TRBV30 with TRBJ1-1; 8 bases align to TRBD1. The V gene end was trimmed by 3 bases and the J gene end by 0 bases; junction bases not matched to a gene: 6. Germline values: CDR1 GTSNPN, CDR2 SVGIG (reference sequence). This CDR3 comprises 15 residues. This CDR3 reads CAWSRTGIVNTEAFF. The DNA of the CDR3 is TGTGCCTGGAGCCGGACAGGGATTGTGAACACTGAAGCTTTCTTT.

The chain's CDR3 is CASSQEGTGIYGYTF. In DNA form, the CDR3 reads TGCGCCAGCAGCCAAGAAGGGACAGGGATTTATGGCTACACCTTC. This chain links TRBV4-1 with TRBJ1-2, with TRBD1 matching 9 bases. Trimming cost V 0 bases and J 5 bases; bases outside gene matches: 4. Germline V CDR1 and CDR2: MGHRA, YSYEKL. The CDR3 extends over 15 amino acids.

This chain connects TRBV10-3 to TRBJ1-2; no definite D call. The CDR3 runs 13 residues. V shed 0 bases and J shed 3 bases, with 5 bases lying between them. Looked up from germline, CDR1 is ENHRY and CDR2 is SYGVKD. The CDR3 nucleotides are TGTGCCATCAGTGAGTCGGGGTACTATGGCTACACCTTC. Residues: CAISESGYYGYTF.

The J gene is TRBJ1-2, the V gene TRBV5-4, with 7 bases fitting TRBD1. Trimming removed 4 bases from V and 5 bases from J; junction bases left unmatched: 11. The CDR3 spans 15 residues. Germline values: CDR1 SGHNT, CDR2 YYREEE (reference sequence). For the CDR3, the DNA is TGTGCCAGCAGCCCAGACAGGGACCCCTCTTATGGCTACACCTTC. Its translation: CASSPDRDPSYGYTF.

Only a few counts were recorded for this clone. V usage is TRBV7-2 and J usage is TRBJ1-4, with a tentative D call TRBD1 (5 bases). Germline V gene data show CDR1 as SGHTA and CDR2 as FQGNSA. The CDR3 loop spans 14 amino acids. With 4 bases removed from V and 8 bases from J, the gap between germline ends came to 14 bases. Here the CDR3 DNA reads TGTGCCAGCAGCTCCTCCGGGGCGGTGGAAAAACTGTTTTTT. This gives the protein CASSSSGAVEKLFF.

The V gene is TRBV5-1, the J gene TRBJ1-2; D is unclear. Germline V gives CDR1 SGHRS, CDR2 YFSETQ. V gave up 0 bases and J gave up 1 base, with 7 bases separating them. This CDR3 is built from 14 residues. The CDR3 here is CASSLGQRNYGYTF. The CDR3 DNA reads TGCGCCAGCAGCTTGGGACAACGTAACTATGGCTACACCTTC.

V gene TRBV6-5 combines with J gene TRBJ1-1; D gene ambiguous. Germline V lookup: CDR1 MNHEY, CDR2 SVGAGI. The CDR3 runs 15 residues. V was trimmed by 11 bases and J by 1 base, leaving 20 bases between them. In nucleotides, the CDR3 is TGTGCCTCAAACAACGGGTGGAGTGAGAACACTGAAGCTTTCTTT. This sequence encodes CASNNGWSENTEAFF.

The V and J genes are TRBV2 and TRBJ1-4, with no clear D. CDR1 is SNHLY, CDR2 FYNNEI, per germline. The CDR3 covers 11 residues. The V and J ends lost 8 bases and 2 bases respectively, with 3 bases between them. CDR3 residues: CASYTNEKLFF. The CDR3 region has the DNA TGTGCCAGCTATACTAATGAAAAACTGTTTTTT.

The V gene is TRBV4-1, the J gene TRBJ2-1; possibly TRBD2 for D (5 bases). V was trimmed by 0 bases and J by 10 bases, leaving 16 bases between them. CDR1 MGHRA and CDR2 YSYEKL come from the germline V gene. The CDR3 runs to 15 residues. In DNA form, the CDR3 reads TGCGCCAGCAGCCAAGACAACGGGGAGTCGGGAGAGCAGTTCTTC. It is translated as CASSQDNGESGEQFF.

V is TRBV5-1 and J is TRBJ2-4, with TRBD2 matching over 8 bases. There are 13 residues in the CDR3. CDR1 is SGHRS and CDR2 is YFSETQ in the germline V gene. The junction had 9 bases not matched to a gene; V was cut back by 6 bases and J by 10 bases. CDR3 region: CASTGAGVGIQYF. The CDR3 coding sequence is TGCGCCAGCACCGGAGCGGGAGTGGGTATTCAGTACTTC.

The CDR3 DNA reads TGTGCCATCAGAGGGACAGTGAACACCGGGGAGCTGTTTTTT. Residues: CAIRGTVNTGELFF. The J gene is TRBJ2-2, the V gene TRBV10-3, with 7 bases matching TRBD1. Losses at the gene ends were 6 bases for V and 1 base for J; bases not matched to a gene: 2. Germline V CDR1 and CDR2: ENHRY, SYGVKD. The CDR3 loop spans 14 amino acids.

This CDR3 is CASSQATEFMNTEAFF. Here the CDR3 DNA reads TGCGCCAGCAGCCAAGCTACGGAGTTTATGAACACTGAAGCTTTCTTT. The V and J genes are TRBV4-1 and TRBJ1-1; D ambiguous. The CDR3 extends over 16 amino acids. With 1 base removed from V and 0 bases from J, the gap between germline ends came to 12 bases. The germline V gene encodes CDR1 MGHRA and CDR2 YSYEKL.

The genes are TRBV6-5 and TRBJ1-4; 11 nucleotides line up with TRBD1. Germline V lookup: CDR1 MNHEY, CDR2 SVGAGI. The CDR3 is 14 amino acids. J gave up 6 bases and V 6 bases, and 3 bases lay outside the gene matches. The CDR3 nucleotides read TGTGCCAGCAGGGACAGGGGGCGAGATGAAAAACTGTTTTTT. It specifies CASRDRGRDEKLFF.

The genes are TRBV24-1 and TRBJ1-4; no reliable D call. Trimming shortened V by 2 bases and J by 5 bases, and 5 bases separated the two germline ends. There are 13 residues in the CDR3. From germline, CDR1 is KGHDR and CDR2 SFDVKD. Written as DNA, the CDR3 is TGTGCCACCAGTGATTCCATGAATGAAAAACTGTTTTTT. Translated, it gives CATSDSMNEKLFF.